This entry describes one T cell receptor beta chain. Its antigen is unidentified. The sample comes from a study of T cells in Graves' hyperthyroidism and ophthalmopathy. Researchers took RNA transcripts and amplified the TCR beta CDR3 regions from them. Carried out on the TCR CDR3, a first-round RT-PCR used the HTBI primer set. TCRdb redid the calling of the multiplex PCR reads with MiXCR, one entry per CDR3 protein. The sample holds approximately 370,000 distinct CDR3 sequences, about 15% seen once. Study results and limitations: Researchers found most expanded thyroid clonotypes above 0.001 in blood as well. From stable hyperthyroidism, ophthalmopathy was separated by a 13 V-J model.

The definition of stable Graves' hyperthyroidism was no ophthalmopathy progression within 18 months. Newly diagnosed hyperthyroidism patients aged 18 to 65 years had disease lasting under 2 months. The germline CDR1 and CDR2 sequences are GTSNPN and SVGIG (reference sequence). The ends were cut back, 0 bases at V and 1 base at J, with 13 bases in the middle. The CDR3 spans 17 residues. The TCR originated in a woman aged 25 to 45 with Graves' hyperthyroidism. V and J are TRBV30 and TRBJ1-6; D is ambiguous. Sequencing input: blood. CDR3 DNA: TGTGCCTGGAGTGTGGGCAGCGACACTTCCTATAATTCACCCCTCCACTTT. Its protein product is CAWSVGSDTSYNSPLHF. Full variable domain (remainder filled in from reference TRBV30 and TRBJ1-6): SQTIHQWPATLVQPVGSPLSLECTVEGTSNPNLYWYRQAAGRGLQLLFYSVGIGQISSEVPQNLSASRPQDRQFILSSKKLLLSDSGFYLCAWSVGSDTSYNSPLHFGNGTRLTVT.